These T cell receptor beta chains were read from a single sample in a study of cytomegalovirus exposure and HLA in healthy donors. The protocol was immunoSEQ multiplex PCR, while the TCRdb copy is restricted to in-frame clones and leaves out a portion. This sample contains more than 90,000 clones. The sample comprised PBMCs. Every receptor here comes from a man in his forties or fifties in good health and CMV-seropositive. Both conserved end residues are part of each CDR3. A D gene is named only where the DNA matches it firmly. Size values are once, few and many counts, or a class for expanded clones, and some rows have none.

NA	TRBJ1-1	NA	TRBV19	CASRAGKTEAFF	TGTGCCAGTCGGGCAGGGAAAACTGAAGCTTTCTTT
NA	TRBJ2-2	NA	TRBV14	CASSQGLAGGELFF	TGTGCCAGCAGCCAAGGTCTCGCGGGAGGGGAGCTGTTTTTT
NA	TRBJ2-6	NA	TRBV18	CASSAGSGANVLTF	TGTGCCAGCTCCGCAGGGTCTGGGGCCAACGTCCTGACTTTC
NA	TRBJ2-7	TRBD2	TRBV6-5	CASSYSPGLTYEQYF	TGTGCCAGCAGTTACTCCCCGGGACTAACCTACGAGCAGTACTTC
NA	TRBJ1-3	NA	TRBV28	CASSWRGGNTIYF	TGTGCCAGCAGTTGGAGGGGGGGGAACACCATATATTTT
NA	TRBJ2-2	TRBD2	TRBV19	CASSIIGAGENTGELFF	TGTGCCAGTAGTATAATTGGAGCGGGAGAGAACACCGGGGAGCTGTTTTTT
NA	TRBJ2-7	NA	TRBV5-4	CASSFMSTALEQYF	TGTGCCAGCAGCTTCATGTCGACAGCCTTAGAGCAGTACTTC
NA	TRBJ2-5	TRBD1	TRBV13	CASSLAQGRGQETQYF	TGTGCCAGCAGCTTAGCACAGGGGCGAGGGCAAGAGACCCAGTACTTC
NA	TRBJ2-1	NA	TRBV7-2	CASSPQGRGNEQFF	TGTGCCAGCAGCCCACAGGGTCGGGGCAATGAGCAGTTCTTC
medium-sized	TRBJ2-1	TRBD1	TRBV5-1	CASSQGTGAHNEQFF	TGCGCCAGCAGCCAAGGGACAGGGGCACACAATGAGCAGTTCTTC
NA	TRBJ2-3	TRBD2	TRBV4-1	CASSPKGGRTDTQYF	TGCGCCAGCAGCCCGAAGGGCGGGAGAACAGATACGCAGTATTTT
NA	TRBJ2-7	NA	TRBV18	CASSPPRGSYEQYF	TGTGCCAGCTCACCTCCCCGGGGTTCCTACGAGCAGTACTTC
NA	TRBJ1-1	TRBD1	TRBV18	CASSLRTGEAFF	TGTGCCAGCTCACTGCGGACAGGGGAAGCTTTCTTT
NA	TRBJ2-3	NA	TRBV15	CATSRERVGSTDTQYF	TGTGCCACCAGCAGAGAGCGGGTCGGAAGCACAGATACGCAGTATTTT
NA	TRBJ2-2	NA	TRBV4-3	CASSQDQGGNTGELFF	TGCGCCAGCAGCCAAGATCAAGGGGGGAACACCGGGGAGCTGTTTTTT
NA	TRBJ2-1	TRBD2	TRBV6-5	CASSYTLAGDYNEQFF	TGTGCCAGCAGTTACACCCTAGCGGGGGATTACAATGAGCAGTTCTTC
NA	TRBJ1-1	NA	TRBV10-3	CAISARGQEAFF	TGTGCCATCAGTGCTAGGGGCCAGGAAGCTTTCTTT
NA	TRBJ2-5	NA	TRBV11-2	CASSLVSGRGPQETQYF	TGTGCCAGCAGCTTAGTATCGGGCAGGGGTCCCCAAGAGACCCAGTACTTC
NA	TRBJ2-1	NA	TRBV5-5	CASSLSPVNEQFF	TGTGCCAGCAGCTTGAGTCCAGTCAATGAGCAGTTCTTC
NA	TRBJ2-3	TRBD1	TRBV5-1	CASSSDWDRVGDTQYF	TGCGCCAGCAGCTCCGACTGGGACAGGGTGGGTGATACGCAGTATTTT
NA	TRBJ2-1	TRBD2	TRBV2	CASSAPLAGGGNEQFF	TGTGCCAGCAGTGCTCCACTAGCGGGAGGGGGTAATGAGCAGTTCTTC
NA	TRBJ1-1	NA	TRBV5-4	CASSPPTGNTEAFF	TGTGCCAGCAGCCCCCCAACTGGGAACACTGAAGCTTTCTTT
NA	TRBJ1-1	TRBD1	TRBV7-9	CASTLGQAEAFF	TGTGCCAGCACCCTCGGACAGGCTGAAGCTTTCTTT
NA	TRBJ1-1	TRBD1	TRBV7-2	CASSARQGFMNTEAFF	TGTGCCAGCAGCGCGAGACAGGGGTTCATGAACACTGAAGCTTTCTTT
NA	TRBJ2-1	TRBD2	TRBV5-1	CASSTGLAGGYNEQFF	TGCGCCAGCAGCACGGGACTAGCGGGAGGCTACAATGAGCAGTTCTTC
NA	TRBJ2-3	TRBD1	TRBV7-9	CASSLSGQYTDTQYF	TGTGCCAGCAGCTTATCGGGACAGTACACAGATACGCAGTATTTT
NA	TRBJ2-3	NA	TRBV11-3	CASSLGAGPNLDTQYF	TGTGCCAGCAGCTTAGGGGCGGGACCCAACTTGGATACGCAGTATTTT
NA	TRBJ1-2	TRBD1	TRBV29-1	CSGDRDPYGYTF	TGCAGCGGGGACAGGGACCCCTATGGCTACACCTTC
NA	TRBJ1-2	TRBD1	TRBV5-4	CASSFGPQMRDRASNTF	TGTGCCAGCAGCTTTGGCCCCCAGATGCGGGACAGGGCGTCAAACACCTTC
NA	TRBJ1-1	NA	TRBV15	CATSRDRLSFNTEAFF	TGTGCCACCAGCAGAGATCGTCTCAGTTTTAACACTGAAGCTTTCTTT
NA	TRBJ1-5	NA	TRBV7-2	CASSPNGGGNQPQHF	TGTGCCAGCAGCCCCAATGGGGGGGGTAATCAGCCCCAGCATTTT
NA	TRBJ1-5	NA	TRBV7-9	CASSLASGSGQPQHF	TGTGCCAGCAGCTTAGCGTCAGGGAGCGGGCAGCCCCAGCATTTT
NA	TRBJ2-1	TRBD2	TRBV10-3	CAISEEGASGRLFNEQFF	TGTGCCATCAGTGAGGAGGGGGCTAGCGGGAGGCTTTTCAATGAGCAGTTCTTC
NA	TRBJ2-2	TRBD2	TRBV10-3	CAISEPGTSPTGELFF	TGTGCCATCAGTGAGCCGGGGACTAGCCCCACCGGGGAGCTGTTTTTT
NA	TRBJ1-3	TRBD1	TRBV6-1	CAISRTGAGNTIYF	TGTGCCATCTCCAGGACAGGGGCTGGAAACACCATATATTTT
NA	TRBJ1-3	NA	TRBV7-8	CASSLGQGSGNTIYF	TGTGCCAGCAGCTTAGGGCAGGGGTCTGGAAACACCATATATTTT
NA	TRBJ2-1	TRBD2	TRBV19	CASSTTRLAQGNEQFF	TGTGCCAGTAGTACCACCCGACTAGCGCAAGGAAATGAGCAGTTCTTC
NA	TRBJ2-1	TRBD2	TRBV14	CASSQAILAGASNEQFF	TGTGCCAGCAGCCAAGCAATACTAGCGGGAGCTTCCAATGAGCAGTTCTTC
NA	TRBJ2-5	TRBD2	TRBV27	CASSHQSGRSGKTQYF	TGTGCCAGCAGCCACCAGAGCGGGAGATCGGGGAAGACCCAGTACTTC
NA	TRBJ1-4	TRBD1	TRBV10-3	CAIRGGQNNEKLFF	TGTGCCATCAGGGGGGGACAGAACAATGAAAAACTGTTTTTT
NA	TRBJ2-7	TRBD2	TRBV27	CASSYSVAGAYEQYF	TGTGCCAGCAGTTATAGCGTCGCGGGGGCCTACGAGCAGTACTTC
NA	TRBJ1-5	TRBD1	TRBV19	CASSMDRGSYQPQHF	TGTGCCAGTAGTATGGACAGGGGGTCCTACCAGCCCCAGCATTTT
NA	TRBJ2-5	TRBD2	TRBV15	CATSASGTAGSTQYF	TGTGCCACCAGCGCCAGCGGGACGGCTGGGTCGACCCAGTACTTC
NA	TRBJ1-5	TRBD1	TRBV27	CATGAGHQPQHF	TGTGCTACAGGGGCAGGGCATCAGCCCCAGCATTTT
NA	TRBJ2-7	TRBD2	TRBV6-6	CASSFGTSEKQYF	TGTGCCAGCAGCTTCGGGACTAGCGAAAAGCAGTACTTC
NA	TRBJ2-7	TRBD2	TRBV6-1	CASSATSGSDEQYF	TGTGCCAGCAGTGCCACTAGCGGGAGTGACGAGCAGTACTTC
NA	TRBJ2-1	NA	TRBV6-6	CASSYVKGSPQFF	TGTGCCAGCAGTTACGTTAAGGGGTCCCCGCAGTTCTTC
NA	TRBJ2-3	TRBD1	TRBV28	CASRSDRESTDTQYF	TGTGCCAGCAGGTCTGACAGGGAGAGCACAGATACGCAGTATTTT
NA	TRBJ1-1	NA	TRBV5-1	CASSLGPGSTAEAFF	TGCGCCAGCAGCTTGGGTCCGGGGAGTACGGCTGAAGCTTTCTTT
NA	TRBJ1-4	NA	TRBV5-1	CASSLGQRAEKLFF	TGCGCCAGCAGCTTGGGACAACGTGCGGAAAAACTGTTTTTT